This TCR beta chain was sequenced during a study of cytomegalovirus exposure and HLA in healthy donors. The PCR ran on 60 Vbeta and 13 Jbeta primers. Data came from immunoSEQ multiplex PCR; TCRdb stores just in-frame clones and leaves some out. The data contain approximately 150,000 clones, approximately 70% of them seen just once; the ten biggest clones take up 5.5% to 7.5%. The length of the CDR3 is 15 residues. Germline loops: CDR1 SEHNR, CDR2 FQNEAQ (reference sequence). V lost 2 bases to trimming and J lost 6 bases; unmatched junction nucleotides: 5. The origin of this receptor is an older woman in good health and CMV-seronegative. Material: PBMCs. The chain is built from TRBV7-9 and TRBJ2-3; TRBD2 agrees at 10 bases. CDR3 in DNA: TGTGCCAGCAGCTTATTACTAGCGGGAAAGGATACGCAGTATTTT. It codes for CASSLLLAGKDTQYF.